The clone carrying this TCR beta chain appeared a few times. The antigen is not known. Germline V lookup: CDR1 SGDLS, CDR2 YYNGEE. This CDR3 is 13 amino acids long. The germline V and J ends were trimmed by 4 bases and 8 bases, with 15 bases remaining between them. Constant-segment-primed 5'RACE gave TCR alpha and TCR beta cDNA libraries with sample barcodes and UMIs. TCRdb fed the 5' RACE reads into MiXCR, producing one record per CDR3 protein. Of 200,000 to 250,000 distinct CDR3 sequences listed, around 10% are singletons. This sample is drawn from a study of T-cell memory formation after mild COVID-19. Overall study context: Clusters of TCRs were largely donor specific. Notes on the study in general: Among CD4+ contracting clones, most were CM and EM, and CD8+ ones EMRA.

The chain recombines TRBV9 with TRBJ1-1; D not resolved. The TCR comes from a man aged 18 to 30 who had mild COVID-19 (a few samples of this study predate the infection). Cell type and time point are not known. Sequenced input: PBMCs or a T cell subset sorted from them (not recorded which). CDR3: CASSLPPLEEAFF. The CDR3 DNA is TGTGCCAGCAGCCTGCCCCCCCTGGAGGAAGCTTTCTTT.